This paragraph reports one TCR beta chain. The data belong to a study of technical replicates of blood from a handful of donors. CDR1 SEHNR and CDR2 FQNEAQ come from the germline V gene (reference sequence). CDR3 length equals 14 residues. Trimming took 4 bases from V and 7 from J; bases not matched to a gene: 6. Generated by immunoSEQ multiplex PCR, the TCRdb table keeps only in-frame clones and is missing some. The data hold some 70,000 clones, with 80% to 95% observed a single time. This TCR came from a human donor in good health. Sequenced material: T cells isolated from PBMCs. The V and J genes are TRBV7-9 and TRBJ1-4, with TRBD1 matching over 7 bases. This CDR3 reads CASSSLTGSEKLFF. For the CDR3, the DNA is TGTGCCAGCAGCTCTTTGACAGGGAGTGAAAAACTGTTTTTT.